This TCR beta chain was profiled in a study of graft-versus-host responses after intestinal transplantation. This clone qualifies as medium-sized. Assay: immunoSEQ multiplex PCR; the TCRdb copy retains only in-frame clones and omits some. Among approximately 100,000 clones, 86% were seen once, and the ten largest hold more than 1.4%. From germline, CDR1 is MDHEN and CDR2 SYDVKM. V lost 6 bases and J 8 bases, leaving 11 bases between the germline ends. The CDR3 is 12 residues long. The sequence derives from a human patient who received an intestinal transplant, so some T cells may come from the graft donor. This chain uses TRBV28 with TRBJ1-5, with no clear D. Sequenced material: PBMCs, taken 255 days after intestinal transplant. The chain's CDR3 is CASRAGSEPQHF. CDR3 nucleotides: TGTGCCAGCAGGGCGGGTTCAGAGCCCCAGCATTTT.